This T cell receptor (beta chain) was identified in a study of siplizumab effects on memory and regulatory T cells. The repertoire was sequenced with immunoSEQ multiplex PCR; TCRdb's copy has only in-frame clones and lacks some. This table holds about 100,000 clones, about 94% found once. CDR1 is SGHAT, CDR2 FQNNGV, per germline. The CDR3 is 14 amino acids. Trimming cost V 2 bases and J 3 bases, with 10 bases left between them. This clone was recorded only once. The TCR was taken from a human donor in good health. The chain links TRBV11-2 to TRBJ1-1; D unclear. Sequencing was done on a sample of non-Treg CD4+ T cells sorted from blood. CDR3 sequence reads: CASSLLIWDTEAFF. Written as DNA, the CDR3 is TGTGCCAGCAGCTTACTCATCTGGGACACTGAAGCTTTCTTT.